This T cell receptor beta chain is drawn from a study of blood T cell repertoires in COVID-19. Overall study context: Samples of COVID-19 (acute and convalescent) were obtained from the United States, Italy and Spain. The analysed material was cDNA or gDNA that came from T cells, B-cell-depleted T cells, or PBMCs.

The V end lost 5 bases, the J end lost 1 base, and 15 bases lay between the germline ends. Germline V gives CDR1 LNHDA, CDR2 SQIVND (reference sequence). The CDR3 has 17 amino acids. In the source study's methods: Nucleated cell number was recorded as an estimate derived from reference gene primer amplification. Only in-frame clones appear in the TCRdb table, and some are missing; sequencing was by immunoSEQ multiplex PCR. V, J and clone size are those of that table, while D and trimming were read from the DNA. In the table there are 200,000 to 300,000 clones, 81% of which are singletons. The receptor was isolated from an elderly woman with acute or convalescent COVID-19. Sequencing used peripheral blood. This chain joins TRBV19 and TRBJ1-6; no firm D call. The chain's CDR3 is CASSAYPGGSYNSPLHF. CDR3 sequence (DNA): TGTGCCAGTAGTGCCTACCCGGGTGGATCCTATAATTCACCCCTCCACTTT.